These 9 T cell receptor beta chains were sequenced from one sample in a study of molecular identifiers for immune sequencing clone quantification. TCRdb analysed the PCR reads with MiXCR anew, one entry per CDR3 protein. Among tens of thousands of distinct CDR3 sequences, around 20% were seen once, and the ten largest hold more than 0.85%. Sample: naive CD8+ T cells from blood, with Jurkat cell RNA spiked in. Sample subset: FACS-sorted CD8+CD4-CCR7+CD45RA+ naive T cells. Receptors originate from a human donor in good health. Some libraries in this study had Jurkat cell RNA spiked in.

Only a few counts were recorded for this clonotype. The V and J genes are TRBV7-9 and TRBJ2-1; D gene ambiguous. The V gene's germline CDR1 is SEHNR and CDR2 FQNEAQ (reference sequence). The CDR3 runs 15 residues. V gave up 5 bases and J gave up 3 bases, with 14 bases separating them. CDR3 residues: CASSQVGMGYNEQFF. In DNA form, the CDR3 reads TGTGCCAGCAGCCAGGTTGGGATGGGCTACAATGAGCAGTTCTTC.

This clonotype was detected many times. This chain uses TRBV5-5 with TRBJ1-1; D call uncertain. CDR3 length equals 14 residues. The germline V gene encodes CDR1 SGHKS and CDR2 YYEKEE (reference sequence). V lost 1 base and J 1 base, leaving 8 bases between the germline ends. The CDR3 here is CASSLYSSNTEAFF. Here the CDR3 DNA reads TGTGCCAGCAGCTTGTACAGTTCGAACACTGAAGCTTTCTTT.

This clonotype has a handful of counts. J is TRBJ2-3 and V is TRBV4-3; D gene ambiguous. The germline gives CDR1 LGHNA, CDR2 YSLEER. CDR3 length: 16 amino acids. Trimming stripped 1 base from V and 6 bases from J, with 17 bases between. Here the CDR3 reads CASSQGVIKGLDTQYF. CDR3 sequence (DNA): TGCGCCAGCAGCCAAGGAGTGATAAAGGGTTTGGATACGCAGTATTTT.

Only a few counts were recorded for this clonotype. The chain is built from TRBV7-3 and TRBJ1-1; D possibly corresponds to TRBD1 (5 bases). CDR3 length: 15 residues. In germline, CDR1 is SGHTA, CDR2 FQGTGA. Trimming left V 4 bases short and J 0 bases short, with 12 bases between. The CDR3 spells CASSSRGGMNTEAFF. The CDR3 DNA sequence: TGTGCCAGCAGCTCCCGCGGGGGAATGAACACTGAAGCTTTCTTT. The full variable domain, with the rest looked up from reference TRBV7-3 and TRBJ1-1, is GAGVSQTPSNKVTEKGKYVELRCDPISGHTALYWYRQSLGQGPEFLIYFQGTGAADDSGLPNDRFFAVRPEGSVSTLKIQRTERGDSAVYLCASSSRGGMNTEAFFGQGTRLTVV.

The chain joins TRBV5-6 to TRBJ1-5, with unresolved D. There are 13 residues in the CDR3. CDR1 and CDR2 from the germline V gene are SGHDT and YYEEEE. V gave up 2 bases and J gave up 4 bases, with 7 bases separating them. CDR3 nucleotides: TGTGCCAGCAGCTTCAGTAGTAATCAGCCCCAGCATTTT. Protein product: CASSFSSNQPQHF. Full variable domain (rest looked up from reference TRBV5-6 and TRBJ1-5): DAGVTQSPTHLIKTRGQQVTLRCSPKSGHDTVSWYQQALGQGPQFIFQYYEEEERQRGNFPDRFSGHQFPNYSSELNVNALLLGDSALYLCASSFSSNQPQHFGDGTRLSIL.

The table lists this clonotype with a count of one. A read error may explain this, as a much larger clone is one base away. The CDR3 region has the DNA TGTGCCAGCAGCTTAATTTTCGGGATAGAGACTCGGAATCAGCCCCAGCGTTTT. It encodes CASSLIFGIETRNQPQRF. The chain joins TRBV7-8 to TRBJ1-5; D unresolved. Germline V gives CDR1 SGHVS, CDR2 FQNEAQ. This CDR3 is 18 amino acids long.

This clonotype was counted only a few times. The gene calls are TRBV15 and TRBJ2-7; D perhaps matches TRBD2 (6 bases). Germline loops: CDR1 LNHNV, CDR2 YYDKDF (reference sequence). This CDR3 region has 16 residues. V was clipped by 5 bases and J by 2 bases, with 19 bases between them. CDR3 sequence: CATSQPSALAPYEQYF. CDR3 nucleotides: TGTGCCACCAGCCAACCATCAGCACTAGCCCCCTACGAGCAGTACTTC. Complete variable domain (other parts from reference TRBV15 and TRBJ2-7): DAMVIQNPRYQVTQFGKPVTLSCSQTLNHNVMYWYQQKSSQAPKLLFHYYDKDFNNEADTPDNFQSRRPNTSFCFLDIRSPGLGDTAMYLCATSQPSALAPYEQYFGPGTRLTVT.

About this clonotype: Since a much larger clone is just one base distant, this may be a read error. This rearrangement joins TRBV6-2 or TRBV6-3 to TRBJ2-3, with 15 bases matching TRBD2. There are 18 residues in the CDR3. The germline V gene encodes CDR1 MNHEY and CDR2 SVGEGT. Here the CDR3 reads CAGSYQSWTSGGADTQYF. CDR3 bases: TGTGCCGGCAGTTACCAGTCTTGGACTAGCGGGGGGGCAGATACGCAGTATTTT.

This clonotype was found a few times. The rearrangement links TRBV5-8 to TRBJ2-7, with 8 bases that match TRBD2. The CDR3 is made up of 14 amino acids. CDR1 and CDR2 from the germline V gene are SGHTS and YDEGEE. J lost 0 bases, V lost 7 bases, and 6 bases had no gene match. The CDR3 bases are TGTGCCAGCCATGAGACTAGCGTCTCCTACGAGCAGTACTTC. This gives the protein CASHETSVSYEQYF.